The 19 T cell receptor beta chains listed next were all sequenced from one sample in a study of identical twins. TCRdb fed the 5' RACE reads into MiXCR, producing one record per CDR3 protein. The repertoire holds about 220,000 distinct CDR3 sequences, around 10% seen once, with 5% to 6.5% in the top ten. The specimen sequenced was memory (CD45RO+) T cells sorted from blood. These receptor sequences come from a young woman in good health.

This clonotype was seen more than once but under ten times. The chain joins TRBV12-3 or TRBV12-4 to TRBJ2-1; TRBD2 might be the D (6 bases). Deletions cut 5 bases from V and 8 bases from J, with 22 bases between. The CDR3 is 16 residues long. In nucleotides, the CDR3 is TGTGCCAGCAGTCACCTCCGGGTAGCGGCCCGGGATGAGCAGTTCTTC. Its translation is CASSHLRVAARDEQFF.

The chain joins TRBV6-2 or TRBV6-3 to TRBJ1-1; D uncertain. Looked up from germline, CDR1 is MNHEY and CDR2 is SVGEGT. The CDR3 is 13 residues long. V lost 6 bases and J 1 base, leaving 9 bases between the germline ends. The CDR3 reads CASRDTANTEAFF. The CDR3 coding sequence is TGTGCCAGCAGGGATACAGCGAACACTGAAGCTTTCTTT.

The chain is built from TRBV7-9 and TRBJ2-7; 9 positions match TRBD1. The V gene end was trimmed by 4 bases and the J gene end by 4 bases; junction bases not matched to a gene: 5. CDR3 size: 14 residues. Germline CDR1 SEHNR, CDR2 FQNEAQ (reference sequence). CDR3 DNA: TGTGCCAGCAGCTCTCCGACAGGGGGATACGAGCAGTACTTC. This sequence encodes CASSSPTGGYEQYF.

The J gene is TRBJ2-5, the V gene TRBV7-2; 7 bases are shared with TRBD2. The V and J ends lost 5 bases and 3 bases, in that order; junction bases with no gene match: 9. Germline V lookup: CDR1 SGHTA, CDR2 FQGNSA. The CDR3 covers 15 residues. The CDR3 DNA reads TGTGCCAGCAGCGGGACGACGCGGGGGAAAGAGACCCAGTACTTC. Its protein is CASSGTTRGKETQYF.

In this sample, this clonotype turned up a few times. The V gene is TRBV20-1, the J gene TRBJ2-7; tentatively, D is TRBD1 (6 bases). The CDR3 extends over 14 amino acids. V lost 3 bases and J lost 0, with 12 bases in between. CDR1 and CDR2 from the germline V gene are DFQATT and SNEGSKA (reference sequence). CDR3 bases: TGCAGTGCTAGGAGCAGGGGAATCTCCTACGAGCAGTACTTC. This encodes CSARSRGISYEQYF.

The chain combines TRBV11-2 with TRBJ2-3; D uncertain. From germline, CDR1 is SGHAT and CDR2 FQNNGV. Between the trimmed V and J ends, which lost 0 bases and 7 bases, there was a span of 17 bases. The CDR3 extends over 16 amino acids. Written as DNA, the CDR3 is TGTGCCAGCAGCTTAGAAAGGCAGGCTCTCGTGCATACGCAGTATTTT. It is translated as CASSLERQALVHTQYF.

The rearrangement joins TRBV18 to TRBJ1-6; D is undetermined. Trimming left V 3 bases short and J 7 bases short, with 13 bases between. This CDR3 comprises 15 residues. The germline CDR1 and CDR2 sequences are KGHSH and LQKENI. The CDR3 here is CASSPFSPENSPLHF. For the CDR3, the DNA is TGTGCCAGCTCACCCTTTTCTCCGGAGAATTCACCCCTCCACTTT.

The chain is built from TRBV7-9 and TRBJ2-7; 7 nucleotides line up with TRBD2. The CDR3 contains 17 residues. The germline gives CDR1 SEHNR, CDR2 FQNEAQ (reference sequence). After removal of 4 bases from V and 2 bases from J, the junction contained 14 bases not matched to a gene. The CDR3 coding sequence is TGTGCCAGCAGCTCGAGCTTTGGGAGGGGAAAAACCTACGAGCAGTACTTC. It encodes CASSSSFGRGKTYEQYF.

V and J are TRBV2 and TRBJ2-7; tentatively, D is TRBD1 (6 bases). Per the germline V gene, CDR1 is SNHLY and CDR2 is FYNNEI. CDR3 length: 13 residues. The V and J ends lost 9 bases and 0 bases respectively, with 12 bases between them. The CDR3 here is CASWGRVSYEQYF. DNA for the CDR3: TGTGCCAGTTGGGGGCGGGTCTCCTACGAGCAGTACTTC. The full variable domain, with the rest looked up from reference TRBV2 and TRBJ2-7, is EPEVTQTPSHQVTQMGQEVILRCVPISNHLYFYWYRQILGQKVEFLVSFYNNEISEKSEIFDDQFSVERPDGSNFTLKIRSTKLEDSAMYFCASWGRVSYEQYFGPGTRLTVT.

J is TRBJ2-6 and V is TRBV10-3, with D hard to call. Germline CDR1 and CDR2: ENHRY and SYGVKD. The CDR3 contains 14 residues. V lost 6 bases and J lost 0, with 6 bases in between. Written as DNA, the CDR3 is TGTGCCATCAGACAGAGCTCTGGGGCCAACGTCCTGACTTTC. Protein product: CAIRQSSGANVLTF.

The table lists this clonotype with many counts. CDR3 sequence: CASSVLASSYNEQFF. CDR3 nucleotide sequence: TGTGCCAGCAGCGTCCTCGCTAGCTCCTACAATGAGCAGTTCTTC. J is TRBJ2-1 and V is TRBV7-2; D gene ambiguous. The CDR3 covers 15 residues. Trimming left V 5 bases short and J 0 bases short, with 11 bases between. The germline gives CDR1 SGHTA, CDR2 FQGNSA.

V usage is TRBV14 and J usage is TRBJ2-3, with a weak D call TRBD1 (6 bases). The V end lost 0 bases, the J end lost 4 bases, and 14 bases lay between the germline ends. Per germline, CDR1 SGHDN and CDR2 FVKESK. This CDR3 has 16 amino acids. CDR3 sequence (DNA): TGTGCCAGCAGCCAAGATAGGGGGAGCGTTCCAGATACGCAGTATTTT. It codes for CASSQDRGSVPDTQYF.

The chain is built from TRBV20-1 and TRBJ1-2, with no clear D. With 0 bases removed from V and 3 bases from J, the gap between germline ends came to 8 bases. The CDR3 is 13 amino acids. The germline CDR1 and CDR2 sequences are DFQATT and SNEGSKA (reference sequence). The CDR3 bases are TGCAGTGCTAGAGACCCGTCTGACTATGGCTACACCTTC. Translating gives CSARDPSDYGYTF.

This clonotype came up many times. This chain's CDR3 is CASSLRTSGQNEQFF. CDR3 nucleotides: TGTGCCAGCAGCTTAAGGACTAGCGGACAAAATGAGCAGTTCTTC. The V gene is TRBV11-2, the J gene TRBJ2-1, with 10 bases identical to TRBD2. Germline V gene sequence: CDR1 SGHAT, CDR2 FQNNGV. The CDR3 covers 15 residues. Unmatched junction bases numbered 5, after V lost 2 bases and J lost 7 bases.

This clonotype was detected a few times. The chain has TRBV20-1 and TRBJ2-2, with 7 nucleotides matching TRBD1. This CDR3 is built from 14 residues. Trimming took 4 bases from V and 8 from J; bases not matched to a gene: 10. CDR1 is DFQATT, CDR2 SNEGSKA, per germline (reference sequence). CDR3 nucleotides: TGCAGTGCTAACCGGGACAGCGATTGGGGGGAGCTGTTTTTT. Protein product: CSANRDSDWGELFF.

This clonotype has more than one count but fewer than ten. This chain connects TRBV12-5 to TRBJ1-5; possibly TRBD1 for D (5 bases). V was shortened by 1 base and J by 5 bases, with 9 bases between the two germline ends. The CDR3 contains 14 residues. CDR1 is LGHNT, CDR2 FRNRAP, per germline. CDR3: CASGLGGAHQPQHF. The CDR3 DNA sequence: TGTGCTAGTGGTTTGGGGGGCGCGCATCAGCCCCAGCATTTT.

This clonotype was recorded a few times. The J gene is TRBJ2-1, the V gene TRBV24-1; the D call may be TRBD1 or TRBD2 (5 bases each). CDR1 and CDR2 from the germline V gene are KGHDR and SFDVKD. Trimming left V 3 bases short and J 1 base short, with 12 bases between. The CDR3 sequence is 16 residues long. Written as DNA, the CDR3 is TGTGCCACCAGTGATCCCCGGGACGGTTCCTACAATGAGCAGTTCTTC. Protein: CATSDPRDGSYNEQFF.

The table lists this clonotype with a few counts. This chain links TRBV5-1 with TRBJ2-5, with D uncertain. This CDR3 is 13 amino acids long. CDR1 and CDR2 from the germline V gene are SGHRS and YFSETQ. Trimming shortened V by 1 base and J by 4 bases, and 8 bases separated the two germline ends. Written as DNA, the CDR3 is TGCGCCAGCAGCTTGCGCTTGCGAGAGACCCAGTACTTC. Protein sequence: CASSLRLRETQYF. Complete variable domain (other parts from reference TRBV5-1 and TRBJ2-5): KAGVTQTPRYLIKTRGQQVTLSCSPISGHRSVSWYQQTPGQGLQFLFEYFSETQRNKGNFPGRFSGRQFSNSRSEMNVSTLELGDSALYLCASSLRLRETQYFGPGTRLLVL.

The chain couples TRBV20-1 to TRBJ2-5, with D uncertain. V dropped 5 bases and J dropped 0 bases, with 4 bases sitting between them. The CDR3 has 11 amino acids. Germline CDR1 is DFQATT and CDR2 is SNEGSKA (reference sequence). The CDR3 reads CSAAHQETQYF. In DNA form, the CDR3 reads TGCAGTGCTGCTCACCAAGAGACCCAGTACTTC.